The 23 T cell receptor beta chains given below trace back to one sample, sequenced in a study of blood T cell repertoires in COVID-19. Libraries were prepared by immunoSEQ multiplex PCR; TCRdb keeps only in-frame clonotypes and omits some of them. The table lists fewer than 65,000 clones, 65% to 90% of them singletons. Sample: peripheral blood. The origin of the receptors is a human donor in a cohort sampled during active COVID-19.

The chain uses TRBV7-2 and TRBJ2-3, with D perhaps matching TRBD2 (6 bases). The CDR3 is 18 amino acids. From germline, CDR1 is SGHTA and CDR2 FQGNSA. The germline V and J ends were trimmed by 1 base and 6 bases, with 23 bases remaining between them. The CDR3 sequence is CASSLGPGDGVIADTQYF. DNA for the CDR3: TGTGCCAGCAGCTTAGGTCCGGGGGACGGAGTAATAGCGGATACGCAGTATTTT.

The rearrangement links TRBV20-1 to TRBJ2-2; no clear D gene. With 3 bases removed from V and 6 bases from J, the gap between germline ends came to 5 bases. CDR1 is DFQATT, CDR2 SNEGSKA, per germline (reference sequence). The length of the CDR3 is 11 residues. For the CDR3, the DNA is TGCAGTGCTAGGAGCCCCGGGGAGCTGTTTTTT. Protein: CSARSPGELFF.

This clone has just one count. This chain joins TRBV12-3 or TRBV12-4 and TRBJ2-3; 7 bases align to TRBD2. This CDR3 has 13 residues. The junction had 4 bases not matched to a gene; V was cut back by 6 bases and J by 4 bases. CDR3 loop: CASSRGVADTQYF. The CDR3 nucleotides read TGTGCCAGCAGCCGGGGGGTGGCAGATACGCAGTATTTT.

The gene calls are TRBV6-5 and TRBJ2-1; weak D call: TRBD1 (6 bases). This CDR3 contains 15 residues. The germline V and J ends were trimmed by 4 bases and 2 bases, with 12 bases remaining between them. Germline V CDR1 and CDR2: MNHEY, SVGAGI. The CDR3: CASSFDRKAYNEQFF. The CDR3 DNA reads as TGTGCCAGCAGTTTCGACAGGAAGGCCTACAATGAGCAGTTCTTC.

This chain uses TRBV5-1 with TRBJ1-2; TRBD1 matches at 8 bases. Germline CDR1 reads SGHRS; CDR2 reads YFSETQ. The CDR3 totals 14 residues. Unmatched junction bases numbered 3, after V lost 0 bases and J lost 5 bases. CDR3 residues: CASSLAQGGYGYTF. CDR3 sequence (DNA): TGCGCCAGCAGCTTGGCACAGGGGGGGTATGGCTACACCTTC.

V and J are TRBV7-9 and TRBJ1-2; 10 bases are a match to TRBD1. The CDR3 is 13 residues long. The junction had 3 bases not matched to a gene; V was cut back by 4 bases and J by 7 bases. CDR1 is SEHNR, CDR2 FQNEAQ, per germline (reference sequence). The CDR3 sequence is CASSSRDRGGYTF. DNA of the CDR3: TGTGCCAGCAGCTCCCGGGACAGGGGTGGCTACACCTTC. The full variable domain, in which reference TRBV7-9 and TRBJ1-2 provide the parts outside the CDR3, is DTGVSQNPRHKITKRGQNVTFRCDPISEHNRLYWYRQTLGQGPEFLTYFQNEAQLEKSRLLSDRFSAERPKGSFSTLEIQRTEQGDSAMYLCASSSRDRGGYTFGSGTRLTVV.

This clone has more than one count but fewer than ten. CDR3 loop: CASSTLAGETQYF. Here the CDR3 DNA reads TGTGCCAGCAGCACCCTAGCGGGGGAGACCCAGTACTTC. The chain employs TRBV11-2 and TRBJ2-5, with 9 bases fitting TRBD2. CDR1 is SGHAT, CDR2 FQNNGV, per germline. Losses at the gene ends were 5 bases for V and 5 bases for J; bases not matched to a gene: 3. This CDR3 has 13 amino acids.

The chain joins TRBV4-3 to TRBJ2-2; D gene ambiguous. Per germline, CDR1 LGHNA and CDR2 YSLEER. Trimming stripped 1 base from V and 1 base from J, with 7 bases between. This CDR3 comprises 15 residues. The CDR3 sequence is CASSQAAGNTGELFF. The CDR3 DNA reads TGCGCCAGCAGCCAAGCTGCAGGGAACACCGGGGAGCTGTTTTTT.

This clone was observed once. The chain links TRBV4-3 to TRBJ2-3, with 10 positions matching TRBD2. CDR1 and CDR2 from the germline V gene are LGHNA and YSLEER. This CDR3 has 16 residues. Germline trimming cut 4 bases from V and 1 base from J; bases unmatched to any gene: 5. CDR3 amino acids: CASSPFLAGGTDTQYF. CDR3 DNA sequence: TGCGCCAGCAGCCCGTTCCTAGCGGGGGGCACAGATACGCAGTATTTT.

The chain recombines TRBV3-1 (or the pseudogene TRBV3-2) with TRBJ2-5; D unclear. In germline, CDR1 is LGHDT, CDR2 YNNKEL (reference sequence). CDR3 length: 12 residues. With 4 bases removed from V and 4 bases from J, the gap between germline ends came to 7 bases. CDR3: CASSRYAETQYF. Here the CDR3 DNA reads TGTGCCAGCAGCCGCTACGCAGAGACCCAGTACTTC.

The chain recombines TRBV18 with TRBJ1-2; 9 nucleotides agree with TRBD1. Germline loops: CDR1 KGHSH, CDR2 LQKENI. The trim removed 3 bases at V and 7 bases at J, leaving 3 bases unmatched. The CDR3 is 13 residues long. CDR3 nucleotides: TGTGCCAGCTCACCGGGACAGGGTAGTGGCTACACCTTC. It yields the protein CASSPGQGSGYTF.

V gene TRBV6-2 or TRBV6-3 combines with J gene TRBJ2-5; D perhaps matches TRBD1 (6 bases). CDR1 and CDR2 (germline): MNHEY, SVGEGT. The CDR3 covers 15 residues. V shed 4 bases and J shed 4 bases, with 16 bases lying between them. This chain's CDR3 is CASSLDSVLGETQYF. The CDR3 nucleotides read TGTGCCAGCAGTTTGGACAGTGTTCTCGGAGAGACCCAGTACTTC.

V is TRBV27 and J is TRBJ2-2; TRBD1 matches at 9 bases. J gave up 6 bases and V 6 bases, and 8 bases lay outside the gene matches. The germline V gene encodes CDR1 MNHEY and CDR2 SMNVEV (reference sequence). The CDR3 is 15 amino acids. The CDR3 protein is CASSSGTGLSGELFF. The CDR3 coding sequence is TGTGCCAGCAGCTCCGGGACAGGGTTGTCCGGGGAGCTGTTTTTT.

This clone has just a few counts. The chain links TRBV10-2 to TRBJ1-2; D is unresolved. Germline V CDR1 and CDR2: WSHSY, SAAADI. The CDR3 loop spans 13 amino acids. Trimming removed 3 bases from V and 4 bases from J, with 9 bases in between. The CDR3 sequence is CASSDRQAYGYTF. The CDR3 coding sequence is TGCGCCAGCAGTGACCGGCAGGCCTATGGCTACACCTTC.

As regards this clone: At one end, the junction sequence differs from germline, possibly due to a read error. This chain links TRBV3-1 (or the pseudogene TRBV3-2) with TRBJ1-5, with TRBD1 identical over 7 bases. CDR3 length: 13 amino acids. Per germline, CDR1 LGHDT and CDR2 YNNKEL (reference sequence). The CDR3 region has the DNA TGTGCCAGCGGCCACAGGGGCTATCAGCCCCAGCATTTT. Its translation: CASGHRGYQPQHF.

The genes are TRBV5-1 and TRBJ2-7; 8 nucleotides align to TRBD1. The CDR3 totals 14 residues. Germline lookup yields CDR1 SGHRS and CDR2 YFSETQ. J gave up 4 bases and V 0 bases, and 3 bases lay outside the gene matches. The CDR3 here is CASSLAGGPYEQYF. The CDR3 DNA reads TGCGCCAGCAGCTTGGCAGGGGGCCCATACGAGCAGTACTTC.

The CDR3 loop reads CASSLGRVAFF. The CDR3 DNA follows: TGTGCCAGCAGCTTAGGGCGGGTAGCTTTCTTT. This chain uses TRBV5-6 with TRBJ1-1; D gene uncertain. Germline CDR1 SGHDT, CDR2 YYEEEE. The V and J ends lost 2 bases and 10 bases respectively, with 9 bases between them. The CDR3 runs 11 residues.

Of note for this clone: At one end the junction does not follow the germline gene, possibly because of a read error. The same CDR3 can be traced to other DNA sequences in this sample. CDR3 bases: TGTGCCAGCTCACCACGGCGGGCCCGCTCCTATGAGCAGTACTTC. Protein: CASSPRRARSYEQYF. The gene calls are TRBV18 and TRBJ2-7; weak D call: TRBD2 (5 bases). The CDR3 extends over 15 amino acids. Germline lookup yields CDR1 KGHSH and CDR2 LQKENI.

This chain joins TRBV10-2 and TRBJ1-2; D not resolved. The CDR3 spans 14 residues. Trimming cost V 0 bases and J 5 bases, with 10 bases left between them. Germline V gene sequence: CDR1 WSHSY, CDR2 SAAADI. The CDR3 loop is CASSESPWEYGYTF. The CDR3 nucleotides read TGCGCCAGCAGTGAGTCCCCCTGGGAGTATGGCTACACCTTC.

The chain uses TRBV5-4 and TRBJ2-1, with 7 bases aligning to TRBD1. CDR1 SGHNT and CDR2 YYREEE come from the germline V gene (reference sequence). Trimming took 4 bases from V and 0 from J; bases not matched to a gene: 4. The CDR3 runs 15 residues. CDR3 sequence (DNA): TGTGCCAGCAGCCGGGACAGAAACTCCTACAATGAGCAGTTCTTC. It is translated as CASSRDRNSYNEQFF.

The V call is TRBV19, the J call TRBJ1-4; TRBD1 might be the D (5 bases). CDR3 length equals 14 residues. Trimming took off 9 bases at V and 8 bases at J, with 19 bases between the two ends. Germline CDR1 reads LNHDA; CDR2 reads SQIVND (reference sequence). CDR3 DNA: TGTGCCAGCCTAGGTGGGGCTTCAGAAGAAAAACTGTTTTTT. Translating it yields CASLGGASEEKLFF.

This clone occurred once. This chain uses TRBV10-3 with TRBJ2-3, with D uncertain. The CDR3 has 12 residues. Germline V gene data show CDR1 as ENHRY and CDR2 as SYGVKD. V was shortened by 6 bases and J by 2 bases, with 6 bases between the two germline ends. The CDR3 coding sequence is TGTGCCATCAGACAGTCCACAGATACGCAGTATTTT. As protein: CAIRQSTDTQYF.

This clone has just one count. The genes are TRBV5-4 and TRBJ2-1; 10 bases agree with TRBD2. Germline loops: CDR1 SGHNT, CDR2 YYREEE (reference sequence). CDR3 size: 17 residues. Trimming cost V 4 bases and J 0 bases; bases outside gene matches: 7. The CDR3 protein is CASSDPSGGSSYNEQFF. Here the CDR3 DNA reads TGTGCCAGCAGCGACCCTAGCGGGGGCTCCTCCTACAATGAGCAGTTCTTC.